The clone carrying this T cell receptor beta chain was seen ten or more times. Its target is not known. With 7 bases removed from V and 0 bases from J, the gap between germline ends came to 6 bases. From germline, CDR1 is MNHNY and CDR2 SVGAGI (reference sequence). The CDR3 is 12 residues long. The data were taken from a study of response to subunit inactivated influenza vaccine. Study-level findings and limits: T cells newly recruited by each seasonal influenza vaccination are few, the authors suggested.

MiXCR, applied by TCRdb to the RT-PCR reads, yields one record per CDR3 protein. The sample holds 560,000 or so distinct CDR3 sequences; approximately 7.7% are singletons and the top ten take around 13%. The V and J genes are TRBV6-6 and TRBJ2-5; D might be TRBD1 (5 bases). This sequence was found in a man in his fifties or sixties who received an inactivated influenza vaccine. The sample consisted of PBMCs from blood, taken about 24 months after vaccination. CDR3 sequence reads: CASNRYQETQYF. The CDR3 nucleotides are TGTGCCAGCAACAGGTACCAAGAGACCCAGTACTTC.